A selection of T cell receptor beta chains follows, all from one sample in a study of T cell changes during pregnancy in multiple sclerosis. Assay: immunoSEQ multiplex PCR; the TCRdb copy retains only in-frame clones and omits some. The sample includes under 70,000 clones, about 95% of them seen just once. The material was CD8+ T cells from peripheral blood mononuclear cells, obtained after pregnancy. The receptors originated from a female donor with multiple sclerosis, enrolled in a pregnancy study. CDR3s include the opening cysteine and the closing phenylalanine or tryptophan. The D gene is left open where the match is weak. Expanded clones are given a class, and other clones once, few, many or no size at all.

j_call	d_call	clone_size	v_call	cdr3_nt	cdr3_aa
TRBJ2-2	NA	NA	TRBV18	TGTGCCAGCTGTCCACGAGCAGGGCAAGGGACGAACACCGGGGAGCTGTTTTTT	CASCPRAGQGTNTGELFF
TRBJ1-1	TRBD1	NA	TRBV5-1	TGCGCCAGCAGTTTAAACAGGGGGCGCCGGACTGAAGCTTTCTTT	CASSLNRGRRTEAFF
TRBJ1-1	NA	once	TRBV21-1	TGTGCCACACGACAGGGACTGAACACTGAAGCTTTCTTT	CATRQGLNTEAFF
TRBJ2-7	NA	NA	TRBV7-9	TGTGCCAGCAGCTTATCTGGGAGCTACGAGCAGTACTTC	CASSLSGSYEQYF
TRBJ1-4	NA	NA	TRBV27	TGTGCCAGCGGCCCTGGAGTTCACGATGAAAAACTGTTTTTT	CASGPGVHDEKLFF
TRBJ2-1	TRBD2	NA	TRBV6-4	TGTGCCAGCAGTGTAGGGAGGACTAGCGGGACGAATGAGCAGTTCTTC	CASSVGRTSGTNEQFF
TRBJ2-1	NA	NA	TRBV19	TGTGCCAGTAGTGCTCGACTCTCTGATGAGCAGTTCTTC	CASSARLSDEQFF
TRBJ2-3	TRBD1	NA	TRBV7-9	TGTGCCAGCAGCCCCACAGGGGGCCGGAGAGCATCAGATACGCAGTATTTT	CASSPTGGRRASDTQYF
TRBJ1-2	NA	NA	TRBV29-1	TGCAGCGCTGAGTGGGGGGACGACTATGGCTACACCTTC	CSAEWGDDYGYTF
TRBJ1-5	NA	NA	TRBV30	TGTGCCTGGAGTATGGGGGCTAGCAATCAGCCCCAGCATTTT	CAWSMGASNQPQHF
TRBJ2-7	NA	NA	TRBV19	TGTGCCAGTAGTATAGATCAAGCGGACCCCCAGTACTTC	CASSIDQADPQYF
TRBJ1-2	NA	NA	TRBV6-5	TGTGCCAGCAGTTGGGCCCGGGGAACTCTTGGCTACACCTTC	CASSWARGTLGYTF
TRBJ2-7	TRBD2	NA	TRBV28	TGTGCCAGCAGTTCCCTCGGACTAGCGGGAGGCGACGAGCAGTACTTC	CASSSLGLAGGDEQYF
TRBJ2-1	TRBD2	NA	TRBV15	TGTGCCACCAGCAGAACACTAGCGGGAGGGTCCATCTCCTACAATGAGCAGTTCTTC	CATSRTLAGGSISYNEQFF
TRBJ1-2	TRBD1	NA	TRBV27	TGTGCCAGCAGTTTGGACGGACAGGGGCACGTCGGCTACACCTTC	CASSLDGQGHVGYTF
TRBJ2-7	TRBD1	once	TRBV2	TGTGCCAGCAGTGACCGCCGGGACAGGGCCGAGCAGTACTTC	CASSDRRDRAEQYF